This T cell receptor beta chain was recovered during a study of siplizumab effects on memory and regulatory T cells. Concerning this clone itself: The antigen is unknown.

V lost 5 bases and J lost 7; bases outside the gene matches: 8. Looked up from germline, CDR1 is MDHEN and CDR2 is SYDVKM. The CDR3 loop spans 14 amino acids. Study-wide results and caveats: Most alloreactive clones went unmapped to unstimulated subsets; only a minor fraction mapped.

The assay was immunoSEQ multiplex PCR, and TCRdb's table has in-frame clones only and misses some. The repertoire holds 55,000 to 65,000 clones, around 98% seen once, with approximately 0.99% in the top ten. Sample: naive CD8+ T cells sorted from blood. This chain uses TRBV28 with TRBJ1-1, with TRBD1 identical over 9 bases. The receptor comes from a human donor in good health. CDR3 protein: CASSATGGGSEAFF. In nucleotides, the CDR3 is TGTGCCAGCAGTGCTACAGGGGGCGGCAGTGAAGCTTTCTTT. Full variable domain (rest looked up from reference TRBV28 and TRBJ1-1): DVKVTQSSRYLVKRTGEKVFLECVQDMDHENMFWYRQDPGLGLRLIYFSYDVKMKEKGDIPEGYSVSREKKERFSLILESASTNQTSMYLCASSATGGGSEAFFGQGTRLTVV.